These 19 T cell receptor delta chains were all obtained from the same sample, sequenced in a study of DNA immune sequencing with unique molecular identifiers. A 32-plex genomic DNA assay used primers for all 8 TRDV and 4 TRDJ genes. In around 3 barcoding PCR cycles, molecules received a 12-nucleotide UMI, then adapter PCR followed. TCRdb re-analyzed the multiplex PCR reads via CATT. The sample lists over 550 delta-chain clones; over 8% were seen once. The sample taken for sequencing was gamma-delta T cells from PBMCs. The origin of the receptors is a human donor in good health.

This clone has more than one count but fewer than ten. Only one base separates this from a far larger clonotype, so it likely reflects a read error. Other DNA sequences of this sample code for an identical CDR3. J is TRDJ1 and V is TRDV2; D remains ambiguous. This CDR3 is built from 16 residues. CDR1 is GEAIGNYY and CDR2 is EKD in the germline V gene. CDR3 in amino acids: CACDPLGLVSEDKLIF. The DNA for the CDR3 is TGTGCATGTGACCCTCTTGGGTTGGTGAGTGAGGATAAACTCATCTTT.

This clone has more than one count but fewer than ten. A far larger clone is only one base removed, so a read error is likely. The chain joins TRDV2 to TRDJ1, with 9 bases identical to TRDD3. From germline, CDR1 is GEAIGNYY and CDR2 EKD. The CDR3 sequence is 17 residues long. The CDR3 region is CACDTVGILGDIDILIF. Here the CDR3 DNA reads TGTGCCTGTGACACCGTCGGAATACTGGGGGACATCGATATACTCATCTTT.

With respect to this clone: Only one base separates this from a far larger clonotype, so it likely reflects a read error. Within the sample, other DNA sequences also encode this same CDR3. This sequence joins TRDV2 and TRDJ1, with 12 bases matching TRDD3. CDR1 GEAIGNYY and CDR2 EKD come from the germline V gene. This CDR3 spans 15 amino acids. The CDR3 nucleotides read TGTGCCTGTGTTCCCTTACTGGGGGATACCGACAAACTCATCTTT. Translation: CACVPLLGDTDKLIF.

This clone was recorded a few times. A far larger clone is a single base away, which makes a read error likely. The same CDR3 arises from other DNA sequences in this sample as well. This chain connects TRDV2 to TRDJ3; TRDD3 matches at 7 bases. Germline loops: CDR1 GEAIGNYY, CDR2 EKD. This CDR3 has 20 amino acids. J lost 0 bases, V lost 3 bases, and 13 bases had no gene match. The CDR3 loop reads CACDFVLGEPSSWDTRQMFF. For the CDR3, the DNA is TGTGCCTGTGACTTTGTCTTGGGGGAGCCGAGCTCCTGGGACACCCGACAGATGTTTTTC.

On this clone: Since a much larger clone is just one base distant, this may be a read error. The chain combines TRDV2 with TRDJ1; TRDD2 might be the D (5 bases). Germline loops: CDR1 GEAIGNYY, CDR2 EKD. The CDR3 runs to 17 residues. V shed 0 bases and J shed 7 bases, with 23 bases lying between them. The CDR3 is CACDTVPTQFEYPKLIF. The CDR3 coding sequence is TGTGCCTGTGACACCGTACCTACCCAGTTCGAGTACCCTAAACTCATCTTT.

This rearrangement joins TRDV2 to TRDJ1; 8 bases agree with TRDD3. The junction had 8 bases not matched to a gene; V was cut back by 0 bases and J by 0 bases. Germline CDR1 GEAIGNYY, CDR2 EKD. The CDR3 runs 17 residues. CDR3 region: CACDTLLGGKYTDKLIF. CDR3 DNA: TGTGCCTGTGACACCTTACTGGGGGGAAAGTACACCGATAAACTCATCTTT.

This clone turned up a few times. At the DNA level, this CDR3 is encoded by other sequences in the same sample as well. The J gene is TRDJ1, the V gene TRDV2, with 11 nucleotides matching TRDD3. V gave up 1 base and J gave up 2 bases; unmatched junction bases: 5. CDR1 and CDR2 from the germline V gene are GEAIGNYY and EKD. There are 16 residues in the CDR3. Written as DNA, the CDR3 is TGTGCCTGTGACACAGTGGGGGATACGAGAACCGATAAACTCATCTTT. As protein: CACDTVGDTRTDKLIF.

Of note for this clone: Only one base separates this from a far larger clonotype, so it likely reflects a read error. This sample includes further DNA sequences coding for the same CDR3. The J gene is TRDJ1, the V gene TRDV2, with 7 bases lining up with TRDD3. The CDR3 covers 17 residues. J lost 0 bases, V lost 4 bases, and 13 bases had no gene match. The germline gives CDR1 GEAIGNYY, CDR2 EKD. In DNA form, the CDR3 reads TGTGCCTGTGATCTATTGGGGGACTCCGAGTACACCGATAAACTCATCTTT. Translating gives CACDLLGDSEYTDKLIF.

This clone was observed a handful of times. A far bigger clonotype differs at one base, so this is likely a read error. Other DNA sequences in the same sample also yield this CDR3. This chain uses TRDV2 with TRDJ3; 7 bases line up with TRDD3. Germline CDR1 reads GEAIGNYY; CDR2 reads EKD. This CDR3 is built from 20 residues. CDR3 residues: CACDFVLGEPSSWDTRQMFF. The CDR3 DNA reads as TGTGCCTGTGACTTTGTTTTGGGGGAGCCGAGCTCCTGGGACACGCGACAGATGTTTTTC.

There are a few counts of this clone. A read error is the likely source, as a far larger clone sits one nucleotide away. The genes are TRDV2 and TRDJ1; tentative D call: TRDD3 (5 bases). Trimming shortened V by 0 bases and J by 9 bases, and 16 bases separated the two germline ends. Germline CDR1 reads GEAIGNYY; CDR2 reads EKD. The CDR3 loop spans 14 amino acids. CDR3: CACDTIVWESELIF. As DNA, the CDR3 is TGTGCCTGTGACACCATCGTCTGGGAGAGTGAACTCATCTTT.

About this clone: This may arise from a read error, as a much more abundant clone is one base away. The same CDR3 can be traced to other DNA sequences in this sample. The chain carries TRDV2 and TRDJ3; 10 nucleotides align to TRDD3. Germline CDR1 and CDR2: GEAIGNYY and EKD. This CDR3 has 17 residues. V gave up 3 bases and J gave up 4 bases; unmatched junction bases: 5. Here the CDR3 DNA reads TGTGCCTGTGACCGTACTGGGGGATCGTGGGACACCCGACAGATGTTTTTC. Encoded protein: CACDRTGGSWDTRQMFF.

Turning to this clone: A far more abundant clone sits one base away, making this likely a read error. This sequence joins TRDV2 and TRDJ1; 9 bases are shared with TRDD3. This CDR3 has 17 residues. CDR1 and CDR2 from the germline V gene are GEAIGNYY and EKD. The CDR3 DNA is TGTGCCTGTGACACCGTCGGAATACTGGGGGACATCGATAATCTCATCTTT. Its translation is CACDTVGILGDIDNLIF.

Within the sample, this clone is large (0.1 to 1%). The gene calls are TRDV2 and TRDJ1; 11 positions agree with TRDD3. After removal of 3 bases from V and 2 bases from J, the junction contained 10 bases not matched to a gene. The CDR3 consists of 17 residues. Germline CDR1 is GEAIGNYY and CDR2 is EKD. The CDR3 bases are TGTGCCTGTGACTCGGTACTGGGGGATAACAGGACCGATAAACTCATCTTT. Its protein product is CACDSVLGDNRTDKLIF.

About this clone: A far larger clone differs by one base, so this is likely a read error. The chain employs TRDV2 and TRDJ1; tentative D call: TRDD3 (5 bases). Looked up from germline, CDR1 is GEAIGNYY and CDR2 is EKD. V was trimmed by 0 bases and J by 7 bases, leaving 14 bases between them. The CDR3 sequence is 14 residues long. CDR3 bases: TGTGCCTGTGACACCATCATCTGGGAGAGTAAACTCATCTTT. This translates into CACDTIIWESKLIF.

By share of the sample, this clone is medium-sized. The chain is built from TRDV2 and TRDJ1; 12 bases fit TRDD3. The CDR3 runs to 20 residues. Losses at the gene ends were 0 bases for V and 3 bases for J; bases not matched to a gene: 16. The germline V gene encodes CDR1 GEAIGNYY and CDR2 EKD. The CDR3 protein is CACDTVLGDTPESRSDKLIF. The CDR3 bases are TGTGCCTGTGACACCGTCCTGGGGGATACGCCCGAAAGTAGGTCCGATAAACTCATCTTT.

This clone is classed as medium-sized. The rearrangement links TRDV2 to TRDJ1; the match to TRDD3 covers 12 bases. CDR3 size: 17 residues. The junction had 5 bases not matched to a gene; V was cut back by 1 base and J by 0 bases. Germline V gene lookup returns CDR1 GEAIGNYY and CDR2 EKD. The CDR3 DNA reads as TGTGCCTGTGACACAGTACTGGGGGATACCCACACCGATAAACTCATCTTT. This gives the protein CACDTVLGDTHTDKLIF.

Judged by abundance, this clone is large. The rearrangement links TRDV2 to TRDJ1; 8 positions agree with TRDD3. The germline gives CDR1 GEAIGNYY, CDR2 EKD. V was clipped by 0 bases and J by 1 base; unmatched bases: 3. The CDR3 contains 15 residues. The DNA for the CDR3 is TGTGCCTGTGACACCGCCTGGGGGACCACCGATAAACTCATCTTT. Translating gives CACDTAWGTTDKLIF.

To note about this clone: A single base is all that separates this from a far larger clone, so a read error is likely. The chain is built from TRDV2 and TRDJ1; TRDD3 aligns across 9 bases. J was trimmed by 0 bases and V by 4 bases; bases with no gene match: 11. Germline lookup yields CDR1 GEAIGNYY and CDR2 EKD. The CDR3 runs 17 residues. CDR3 DNA sequence: TGTGCCTGTGATCCACTGGGGGACTCCGAGTACACCGATAAACTCATCTTT. Its protein is CACDPLGDSEYTDKLIF.

This clone is classed as medium-sized. V and J are TRDV2 and TRDJ1, with 12 bases matching TRDD3. The V gene end was trimmed by 0 bases and the J gene end by 1 base; junction bases not matched to a gene: 8. Germline V gene sequence: CDR1 GEAIGNYY, CDR2 EKD. This CDR3 is 18 amino acids long. The DNA for the CDR3 is TGTGCCTGTGACACCCTATTACTGGGGGATACAACCACCGATAAACTCATCTTT. It yields the protein CACDTLLLGDTTTDKLIF.